This T cell receptor beta chain was identified during a study of cytomegalovirus exposure and HLA in healthy donors (dated by TCRdb to between 2016 and 2019). With regard to the full study: In an earlier analysis of about 560 of the donors, less than 350 Gb of sequence data and 95 million to 130 million unique TCR beta sequences from about 190 million T cells were reported. Around 300 gigabases of sequencing data and tens of millions of unique TCR sequences were included in an early release covering about 700 HLA-typed donors. Among the 398 genotyped donors, around 81% belonged to the genetic ancestry cluster associated with self-reported Caucasian donors. The study was designed to test whether signatures of past pathogen exposure could be identified by cataloging public T cell receptors. The T cell repertoires of 666 subjects were profiled by immunosequencing and related to cytomegalovirus serostatus. A separate validation cohort of approximately 120 different subjects was used in addition to the 666-subject first cohort. To predict cytomegalovirus infection status, the study combined high-throughput TCR immunosequencing, statistical association of individual TCRs with disease status, and machine learning. In a later analysis, previously published TCR beta repertoires from several hundred donors were re-analyzed and high-resolution HLA genotyping was added so that TCR occurrence patterns could be studied. Rather than drawing on any new phenotypic data, the later analysis identified candidate immune exposures from TCR beta sequences and the way those sequences occurred across donors. In an earlier analysis of a few hundred of the donors, high-throughput TCR beta sequencing was used to judge whether each TCR beta V gene segment behaved as functional or pseudogenic. Donor age, sex, ethnicity and CMV serostatus were compiled together with the repertoire data. In a later genetic analysis, genome-wide SNP genotypes for about three fifths of the roughly 670 donors were used, and that subset was treated as a discovery cohort. Every repertoire in the discovery cohort had been generated on one and the same sequencing platform. Class I and class II HLA loci were covered by the typing at four-digit resolution. Typing coverage varied by locus: about 620-630 donors for A, B, C, DRB1 and DQB1; more than 500 for DQA1; 600 to 610 for DPA1; some 470 for DPB1. Because of strong linkage in the cohort, four or five DR-DQ haplotypes were treated as single units for association and clustering. On average, around 240,000 unique TCR beta nucleotide sequences were sequenced per donor among some 420 genotyped donors of the cohort, with roughly 18% of those sequences being non-productive. Findings and caveats that apply to the study as a whole: According to the authors, the approach could potentially be generalized to other disease states and immunological phenotypes. Assigning TCR associations to individual alleles was difficult when HLA alleles, especially DR and DQ, strongly co-occurred. A later analysis found that TCR association rates varied across HLA loci, with DRB1 alleles showing the most associated TCRs and HLA-C alleles the fewest. The study gave a list of roughly 150 TCR beta chains associated with cytomegalovirus. A later analysis found that most CMV-associated TCR beta chains appeared HLA-restricted, with HLA associations seemingly driven largely by CMV exposure. Because counts were too low, seventeen rarely observed V segments, including chromosome 9 orphons, were left out of the earlier analysis of 587 of the donors. The presence/absence analyses assumed that sequencing depth was roughly uniform across donors, and that assumption may not be true. Cytomegalovirus status was reported to be diagnosed by the classifier with high specificity and sensitivity in both the original and validation cohorts. Because HLA typing was unavailable for some donors at each locus, only the typed subset was used in association tests. In vitro tests confirmed that a few of the cytomegalovirus-associated TCR beta chains recognize cytomegalovirus antigens. This cohort had only TCR beta chains sequenced, and the lack of alpha or paired-chain data limited which features could be detected. A later genetic analysis reported fewer N-insertions in productive TCRs among donors in an Asian-associated ancestry cluster than the approximately 670-donor mean. A cluster of highly shared sequence variants was judged likely to represent a technical artifact of the sequencing pipeline. A further reported finding was that TCR beta sequences accurately predicted the HLA-A and HLA-B alleles for most subjects in the first cohort. A later analysis found that HLA-associated TCR beta chains were more clonally expanded and had lower generation probabilities than equally common non-associated chains. In a later genetic analysis, a missense DCLRE1C variant was associated with V-gene and J-gene trimming of TCR beta chains, and the association was replicated in an independent cohort. Correlated functional status among segregating V segments might reflect linkage disequilibrium, but an unknown experimental factor could not be ruled out. While some public TCRs were present in many individuals, most TCR sequences turned up only very rarely across donors. According to a later analysis, parvovirus B19, influenza, CMV and Epstein-Barr virus appeared linked to several top co-occurrence clusters. Broadly in line with IMGT annotations, most TCR beta V segments showed up in productive rearrangements about 87% or about 30% of the time in an earlier analysis of under 700 of the donors. Specific HLA alleles were associated with over 15,000 TCR beta sequences at a false discovery rate of 0.05 in a later analysis. Some IMGT-functional V segments, including TRBV6-2 and TRBV6-3, could not be distinguished by the 87-base-pair reads and were therefore excluded. CMV serostatus was the only immune exposure information available for the cohort.

From its cysteine to its phenylalanine, the CDR3 spans 14 amino acids. The kept DNA is CDR3 alone, 42 bases in frame from the first base. The CDR1 and CDR2 encoded by the germline V gene are SGHAT and FQNNGV. Trimming takes 5 bases from V and 0 bases from J, and the germline ends sit 10 bases apart. About this clone itself: Its antigen remains undetermined. Base qualities are not recorded, but no much larger clone differs from it by a single base.

The cohort was made up of 650 to 700 healthy bone marrow donors. At the time of sampling, all cohort members were nominally healthy, though unrecorded immune exposures were likely present. The donor tested CMV seronegative and was one of the 352 seronegative cohort members. Every donor gave a peripheral blood sample, and the peripheral blood mononuclear cells from that sample were used for TCR beta sequencing. Genomic DNA was extracted from the blood cell samples with the Qiagen DNeasy Blood Extraction Kit. Receptor amplification or capture employed the immunoSEQ multiplex PCR assay. The multiplex PCR relied on a mix of 60 forward primers for TCR Vbeta segments and 13 reverse primers for TCR Jbeta segments. A multiplex PCR assay on genomic DNA amplified the CDR3 region of rearranged TCR beta genes. The Illumina HiSeq System was used to sequence the amplified TCR beta libraries as 87-base-pair reads. The original methods were these. Across the 670 or so repertoires, a later analysis counted approximately 83 million unique TCR beta chains, around 11 million of which were shared by at least two donors. Raw reads were error-corrected and collapsed into unique sequences with a nearest-neighbor algorithm that merged closely related sequences to remove PCR and sequencing errors. To assign V, D and J gene segments, CDR3 sequences were aligned to IMGT reference sequences. For a sequence to be retained, a match of at least six nucleotides was required to both a V gene segment and a J gene segment. A rearrangement was called productive if the CDR3 had no stop codons and remained in frame with V and J, and every other rearrangement was called non-productive. CDR3 was defined according to IMGT convention as the region running from the second conserved V-encoded cysteine to the conserved J-encoded phenylalanine. In an earlier analysis of more than 550 of the donors, sequences lacking an unambiguous match to a single V gene segment were excluded. An earlier analysis of a few hundred of the donors called V segments functional above 56.7% productive rearrangements and segregating when the between-donor standard deviation exceeded 5%. A statistical classification framework was built for diagnosing cytomegalovirus status from the catalog of TCR beta chain sequences. In a later analysis, V and J genes were assigned by comparing TCR nucleotide sequences against IMGT/GENE-DB human TR gene sequences. In a later analysis, CDR3 sequences and most-parsimonious VDJ recombination scenarios were assigned using the TCRdist pipeline. In a later analysis, each TCR beta chain was defined by its CDR3 amino acid sequence together with its V-gene family, and reads without a unique V-gene family were excluded. As a way to deal with suspected cross-contamination and a sequencing artifact, a later analysis dropped roughly 620 nucleotide sequences that were highly shared and had low generation probability. For each public chain, a later analysis derived a clonal expansion index from normalized ranks of inferred template counts within each repertoire. In a later analysis, generation probabilities were computed using a VDJ recombination model fitted to out-of-frame rearrangements, and the results were checked against IGoR. A later analysis scored TCR-TCR, TCR-HLA and TCR-CMV co-occurrence with hypergeometric tests, applying a repertoire-size bias correction to TCR pairs. To estimate false discovery rates, a later analysis permuted the HLA or CMV assignments 20 times. In a later analysis, co-occurring TCRs were grouped using DBSCAN, with TCRdist sequence similarity added in when clustering inside HLA-allele-positive subsets. Co-occurrence clustering excluded repertoires with fewer than 30,000 or more than 120,000 public chains, plus five with anomalous nucleotide sharing. TCRdb mirrors the immuneACCESS table, restricted to in-frame sequences. Some clones are absent from its copies; in checked studies, under half trace to an unresolved V gene, and the reason for the others is unknown. The V and J calls and clone size come from that table; D and trimming were worked out from the DNA. Across this sample there are some 110,000 clones, with 65% to 90% seen only once. The ten top clones hold 1.5% to 2% of the sample.

Sequenced: PBMCs. This clonotype was obtained from a man aged 45-65 years in good health and CMV-seronegative. Rearrangement joined TRBV11-2 to TRBJ1-1; a weak D assignment points to TRBD1 (6 bases agree). The bases read TGTGCCAGCAGCCCCCAGGGGCTGAACACTGAAGCTTTCTTT. This sequence encodes CASSPQGLNTEAFF.